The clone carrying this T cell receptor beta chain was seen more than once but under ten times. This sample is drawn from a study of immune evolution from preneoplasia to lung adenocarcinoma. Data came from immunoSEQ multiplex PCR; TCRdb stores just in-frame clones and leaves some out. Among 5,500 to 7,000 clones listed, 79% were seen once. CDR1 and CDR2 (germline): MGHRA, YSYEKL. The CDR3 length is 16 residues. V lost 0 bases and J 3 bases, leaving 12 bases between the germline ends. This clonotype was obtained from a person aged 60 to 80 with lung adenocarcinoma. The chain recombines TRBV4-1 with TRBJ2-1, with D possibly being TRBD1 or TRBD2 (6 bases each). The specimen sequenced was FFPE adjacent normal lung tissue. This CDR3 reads CASSQDIGGVYNEQFF. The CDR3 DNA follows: TGCGCCAGCAGCCAAGACATCGGGGGCGTCTACAATGAGCAGTTCTTC.